These 21 T cell receptor beta chains share one sample of origin, sequenced in a study of molecular identifiers for immune sequencing clone quantification. TCRdb redid the calling of the PCR reads with MiXCR, one entry per CDR3 protein. This table has 300,000 to 400,000 distinct CDR3 sequences, around 21% appearing once. Sequenced sample: naive CD8+ T cells from blood, with Jurkat cell RNA spiked in. The sample's subset: FACS-sorted CD8+CD4-CCR7+CD45RA+ naive T cells. The receptors were gathered from a human donor in good health. Some libraries in this study had Jurkat cell RNA spiked in.

This clonotype was seen ten or more times. The chain combines TRBV5-5 with TRBJ2-5; D unclear. The germline V gene has CDR1 SGHKS and CDR2 YYEKEE (reference sequence). Trimming took off 5 bases at V and 0 bases at J, with 14 bases between the two ends. This CDR3 region has 15 residues. In DNA, the CDR3 is TGTGCCAGCAGACAAGAAACAGCTTACCAAGAGACCCAGTACTTC. Residues: CASRQETAYQETQYF.

This clonotype came up many times. V gene TRBV19 combines with J gene TRBJ1-1, with D possibly being TRBD1 (5 bases). CDR3 length equals 15 residues. The ends were cut back, 3 bases at V and 0 bases at J, with 11 bases in the middle. From germline, CDR1 is LNHDA and CDR2 SQIVND (reference sequence). CDR3 region: CASSIYGGLNTEAFF. The CDR3 nucleotides read TGTGCCAGTAGTATTTACGGGGGTCTGAACACTGAAGCTTTCTTT.

The sample holds many counts of this clonotype. The CDR3 is CASSEYEQYF. The CDR3, as DNA: TGTGCCAGCAGTGAATACGAGCAGTACTTC. The chain joins TRBV6-1 to TRBJ2-7; D is undetermined. The CDR3 is 10 residues long. The ends were cut back, 2 bases at V and 4 bases at J, with 0 bases in the middle. Germline V gene sequence: CDR1 MNHNS, CDR2 SASEGT.

A remark on this clonotype: The CDR3 ends on some other residue instead of the conserved phenylalanine or tryptophan, so this is likely a read error. DNA of the CDR3: TGCAGTGCTAGAGATAAAGAAGCAGGGGTCTTCTATGGCTACACCCTC. Protein product: CSARDKEAGVFYGYTL. V gene TRBV20-1 combines with J gene TRBJ1-2, with D possibly matching TRBD1 (6 bases). Germline V gene sequence: CDR1 DFQATT, CDR2 SNEGSKA (reference sequence). V lost 0 bases and J 4 bases, leaving 18 bases between the germline ends. The CDR3 extends over 16 amino acids.

The chain couples TRBV5-4 to TRBJ2-3; D ambiguous. The CDR3 runs 12 residues. With 5 bases removed from V and 9 bases from J, the gap between germline ends came to 13 bases. The germline V gene encodes CDR1 SGHNT and CDR2 YYREEE (reference sequence). The CDR3 coding sequence is TGTGCCAGCAGGAACCCAGGCGACACGCAGTATTTT. Its translation is CASRNPGDTQYF. Looking up the rest from reference TRBV5-4 and TRBJ2-3 gives the full variable domain: ETGVTQSPTHLIKTRGQQVTLRCSSQSGHNTVSWYQQALGQGPQFIFQYYREEENGRGNFPPRFSGLQFPNYSSELNVNALELDDSALYLCASRNPGDTQYFGPGTRLTVL.

This clonotype was counted ten times or more. CDR3 sequence: CASSLEPGGQPPLELFF. CDR3 nucleotides: TGTGCCAGCAGCTTGGAGCCAGGGGGCCAGCCCCCATTGGAGCTGTTTTTT. This rearrangement joins TRBV5-5 to TRBJ2-2; 8 nucleotides line up with TRBD1. This CDR3 comprises 17 residues. V lost 0 bases, J lost 10 bases, and 14 bases stayed unmatched. The germline CDR1 and CDR2 sequences are SGHKS and YYEKEE (reference sequence).

In this sample, this clonotype turned up a few times. The chain has TRBV24-1 and TRBJ2-5; D may be TRBD2 (6 bases). The V end lost 0 bases, the J end lost 0 bases, and 13 bases lay between the germline ends. The length of the CDR3 is 17 residues. CDR1 and CDR2 (germline): KGHDR, SFDVKD. CDR3: CATSDLLSGSDQETQYF. CDR3 DNA sequence: TGTGCCACCAGTGATTTGCTCTCCGGGAGTGACCAAGAGACCCAGTACTTC.

Many counts were recorded for this clonotype. Compared with germline, one end of the junction differs, possibly owing to a read error. J is TRBJ2-7 and V is TRBV12-3 or TRBV12-4; 12 positions agree with TRBD2. The CDR3 sequence is 14 residues long. The CDR3 nucleotides read TGTGCCAGCAGTCTAGCGGGAGGGCCGCGAGAGCAGTACTTC. Translating gives CASSLAGGPREQYF.

This clonotype appeared many times. The chain has TRBV19 and TRBJ1-1, with 8 nucleotides matching TRBD1. This CDR3 region has 15 residues. The V segment lost 7 bases and the J segment 6 bases; nucleotides outside the gene matches: 13. Germline loops: CDR1 LNHDA, CDR2 SQIVND (reference sequence). DNA of the CDR3: TGTGCCAGTACCCTAGGACAGGGTGTTTTTCCTGAAGCTTTCTTT. It translates to CASTLGQGVFPEAFF. The entire variable domain, with the rest obtained from reference TRBV19 and TRBJ1-1, is as follows: DGGITQSPKYLFRKEGQNVTLSCEQNLNHDAMYWYRQDPGQGLRLIYYSQIVNDFQKGDIAEGYSVSREKKESFPLTVTSAQKNPTAFYLCASTLGQGVFPEAFFGQGTRLTVV.

About this clonotype: One end of the junction varies from germline; a read error may be responsible. The chain employs TRBV24-1 and TRBJ2-3; 9 bases align to TRBD1. CDR3 length: 14 amino acids. From germline, CDR1 is KGHDR and CDR2 SFDVKD. In DNA form, the CDR3 reads TGTGCCACCAGTGTTGGGACAGGGACAGGTACGCAGTATTTT. Its protein product is CATSVGTGTGTQYF.

A remark on this clonotype: A junction boundary mismatches the germline segment, possibly from a read error. The chain employs TRBV28 and TRBJ2-7; 8 nucleotides agree with TRBD1. The CDR3 totals 14 residues. Germline-derived CDR1 and CDR2 are MDHEN and SYDVKM. CDR3 residues: CACSANRGLGGQYF. In DNA, the CDR3 is TGTGCCTGCAGTGCAAACAGGGGGTTAGGGGGGCAGTACTTC.

This clonotype was seen repeatedly, ten times or more. The chain couples TRBV7-9 to TRBJ1-1, with no clear D. The CDR3 spans 15 residues. Trimming took 8 bases from V and 3 from J, leaving 19 bases between them. CDR1 and CDR2 from the germline V gene are SEHNR and FQNEAQ (reference sequence). The chain's CDR3 is CASALPVGSYTEAFF. The DNA of the CDR3 is TGTGCCAGCGCCCTCCCCGTGGGAAGTTACACTGAAGCTTTCTTT.

V and J are TRBV19 and TRBJ1-1; D is uncertain. Between the trimmed V and J ends, which lost 8 bases and 2 bases, there was a span of 15 bases. CDR1 is LNHDA, CDR2 SQIVND, per germline (reference sequence). The CDR3 sequence is 14 residues long. DNA of the CDR3: TGTGCCAGTTCTATGGGCACCTCAAACACTGAAGCTTTCTTT. Translating gives CASSMGTSNTEAFF.

This clonotype was recorded many times. This sequence joins TRBV6-6 and TRBJ2-3; possible D gene TRBD2, 6 bases. CDR1 is MNHNY and CDR2 is SVGAGI in the germline V gene (reference sequence). The CDR3 totals 11 residues. With 6 bases removed from V and 8 bases from J, the gap between germline ends came to 9 bases. CDR3 nucleotide sequence: TGTGCCAGCAGCCGGAGGGGTACGCAGTATTTT. It encodes CASSRRGTQYF.

This clonotype was detected ten times or more. The chain has TRBV9 and TRBJ2-3; TRBD2 agrees at 7 bases. The CDR3 runs to 15 residues. Germline values: CDR1 SGDLS, CDR2 YYNGEE. V was clipped by 2 bases and J by 5 bases; unmatched bases: 8. CDR3 in DNA: TGTGCCAGCAGCGTCGGGGGGACTCCGAAAGATACGCAGTATTTT. Translation: CASSVGGTPKDTQYF. The variable domain in full, completed from reference TRBV9 and TRBJ2-3, reads DSGVTQTPKHLITATGQRVTLRCSPRSGDLSVYWYQQSLDQGLQFLIQYYNGEERAKGNILERFSAQQFPDLHSELNLSSLELGDSALYFCASSVGGTPKDTQYFGPGTRLTVL.

V and J are TRBV2 and TRBJ2-3; D uncertain. Between the trimmed V and J ends, which lost 2 bases and 8 bases, there was a span of 11 bases. This CDR3 contains 13 residues. Germline-derived CDR1 and CDR2 are SNHLY and FYNNEI. The CDR3 DNA reads TGTGCCAGCAGTGAATCGTTGTCGGGTACGCAGTATTTT. Amino acid sequence: CASSESLSGTQYF.

The rearrangement uses TRBV20-1 and TRBJ2-1; 12 positions match TRBD2. The germline V gene has CDR1 DFQATT and CDR2 SNEGSKA (reference sequence). The ends lost 3 bases at V and 2 bases at J; junction bases unmatched: 8. The CDR3 is made up of 17 amino acids. CDR3 residues: CSASGPSGGDAYNEQFF. The CDR3 DNA reads TGCAGTGCTAGTGGGCCTAGCGGGGGGGATGCCTACAATGAGCAGTTCTTC.

As concerns this clonotype: Relative to the germline gene, one junction end is altered; a read error may explain this. The rearrangement joins TRBV13 to TRBJ1-3; D unresolved. From germline, CDR1 is PRHDT and CDR2 FYEKMQ (reference sequence). The CDR3 covers 10 residues. The CDR3 DNA follows: TGTGCCAGCTCAGGAAACCCCATATATTTT. This gives the protein CASSGNPIYF.

The rearrangement uses TRBV3-1 and TRBJ2-3; D not certain. The V end was cut by 0 bases, the J end by 2 bases, with 9 bases between. Per germline, CDR1 LGHDT and CDR2 YNNKEL (reference sequence). The length of the CDR3 is 15 residues. CDR3 DNA: TGTGCCAGCAGCCAAGATCCCTGGGACACAGATACGCAGTATTTT. Protein: CASSQDPWDTDTQYF.

The sample holds many counts of this clonotype. This chain joins TRBV28 and TRBJ2-7, with unresolved D. Trimming removed 2 bases at V and 3 bases at J, with 14 bases between. The CDR3 contains 15 residues. Germline values: CDR1 MDHEN, CDR2 SYDVKM. CDR3 DNA sequence: TGTGCCAGCAGTTTAGACCCCGGTGAGAACTACGAGCAGTACTTC. This translates into CASSLDPGENYEQYF. Together with reference TRBV28 and TRBJ2-7, the CDR3 gives the full variable domain: DVKVTQSSRYLVKRTGEKVFLECVQDMDHENMFWYRQDPGLGLRLIYFSYDVKMKEKGDIPEGYSVSREKKERFSLILESASTNQTSMYLCASSLDPGENYEQYFGPGTRLTVT.

This clonotype was recorded a few times. The V and J genes are TRBV27 and TRBJ2-7; TRBD2 matches 11 bases. After removal of 3 bases from V and 2 bases from J, the junction contained 6 bases not matched to a gene. CDR3 size: 16 residues. Germline V gives CDR1 MNHEY, CDR2 SMNVEV (reference sequence). CDR3 region: CASSFSSGRAAYEQYF. Written as DNA, the CDR3 is TGTGCCAGCAGTTTTAGTAGCGGGAGGGCCGCCTACGAGCAGTACTTC.